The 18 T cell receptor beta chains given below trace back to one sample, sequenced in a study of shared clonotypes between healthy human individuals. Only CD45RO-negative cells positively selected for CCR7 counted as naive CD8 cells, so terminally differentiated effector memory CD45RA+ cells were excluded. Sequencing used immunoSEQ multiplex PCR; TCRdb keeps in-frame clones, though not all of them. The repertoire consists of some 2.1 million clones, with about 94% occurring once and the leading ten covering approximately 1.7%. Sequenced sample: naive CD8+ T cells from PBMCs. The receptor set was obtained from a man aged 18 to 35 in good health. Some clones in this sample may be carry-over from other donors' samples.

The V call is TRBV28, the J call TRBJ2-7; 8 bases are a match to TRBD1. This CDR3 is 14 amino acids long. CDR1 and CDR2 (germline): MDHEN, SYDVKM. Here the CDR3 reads CASWTGHSSYEQYF. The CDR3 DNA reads TGTGCATCCTGGACAGGGCATAGCTCCTACGAGCAGTACTTC.

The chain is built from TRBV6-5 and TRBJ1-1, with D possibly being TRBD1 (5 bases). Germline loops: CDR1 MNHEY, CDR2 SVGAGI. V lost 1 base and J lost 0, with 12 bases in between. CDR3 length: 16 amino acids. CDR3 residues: CASSYYRLQMNTEAFF. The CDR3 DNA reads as TGTGCCAGCAGTTACTACAGGTTGCAGATGAACACTGAAGCTTTCTTT.

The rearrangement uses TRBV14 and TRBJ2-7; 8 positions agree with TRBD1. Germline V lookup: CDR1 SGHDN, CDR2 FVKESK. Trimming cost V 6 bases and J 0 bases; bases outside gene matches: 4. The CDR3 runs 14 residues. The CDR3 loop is CASSRDRSSYEQYF. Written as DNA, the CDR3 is TGTGCCAGCAGTAGGGACAGGAGCTCCTACGAGCAGTACTTC.

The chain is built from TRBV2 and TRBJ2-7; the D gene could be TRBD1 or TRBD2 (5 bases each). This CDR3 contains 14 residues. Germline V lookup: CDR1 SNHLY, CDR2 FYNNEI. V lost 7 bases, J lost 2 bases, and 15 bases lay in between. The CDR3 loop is CASTLWGSPYEQYF. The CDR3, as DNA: TGTGCCAGCACCCTTTGGGGGTCTCCCTACGAGCAGTACTTC. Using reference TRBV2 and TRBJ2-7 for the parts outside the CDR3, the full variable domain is EPEVTQTPSHQVTQMGQEVILRCVPISNHLYFYWYRQILGQKVEFLVSFYNNEISEKSEIFDDQFSVERPDGSNFTLKIRSTKLEDSAMYFCASTLWGSPYEQYFGPGTRLTVT.

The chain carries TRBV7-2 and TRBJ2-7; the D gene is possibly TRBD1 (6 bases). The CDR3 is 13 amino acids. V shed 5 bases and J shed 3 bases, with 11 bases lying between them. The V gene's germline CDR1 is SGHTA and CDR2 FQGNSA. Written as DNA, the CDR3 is TGTGCCAGCAGCGACCGACAGGACTACGAGCAGTACTTC. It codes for CASSDRQDYEQYF.

The CDR3 region has the DNA TGCAGCGTTGGCGGCGGGGAGGGGACCTACGAGCAGTACTTC. It is translated as CSVGGGEGTYEQYF. This chain connects TRBV29-1 to TRBJ2-7; 7 bases map to TRBD2. Germline V gene sequence: CDR1 SQVTM, CDR2 ANQGSEA. The CDR3 loop spans 14 amino acids. V lost 4 bases, J lost 2 bases, and 8 bases stayed unmatched.

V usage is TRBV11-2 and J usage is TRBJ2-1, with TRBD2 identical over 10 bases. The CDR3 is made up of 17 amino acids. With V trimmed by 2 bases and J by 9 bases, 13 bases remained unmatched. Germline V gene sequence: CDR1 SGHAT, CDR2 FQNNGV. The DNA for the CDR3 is TGTGCCAGCAGCTTATGGCTAGCGGGAGAGAGGCCTGTTGAGCAGTTCTTC. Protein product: CASSLWLAGERPVEQFF.

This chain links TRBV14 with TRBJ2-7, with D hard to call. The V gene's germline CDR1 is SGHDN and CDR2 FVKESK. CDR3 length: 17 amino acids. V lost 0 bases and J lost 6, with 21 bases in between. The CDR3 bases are TGTGCCAGCAGCCAAGAAAGGTTAGGCCGACGCTCCCCCGAGCAGTACTTC. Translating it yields CASSQERLGRRSPEQYF.

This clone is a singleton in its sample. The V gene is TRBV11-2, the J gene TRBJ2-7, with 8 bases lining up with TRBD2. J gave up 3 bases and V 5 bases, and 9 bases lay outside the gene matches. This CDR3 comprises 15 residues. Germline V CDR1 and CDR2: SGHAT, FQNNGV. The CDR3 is CASSGRSGIVYEQYF. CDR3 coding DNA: TGTGCCAGCAGCGGACGTAGCGGGATTGTCTACGAGCAGTACTTC.

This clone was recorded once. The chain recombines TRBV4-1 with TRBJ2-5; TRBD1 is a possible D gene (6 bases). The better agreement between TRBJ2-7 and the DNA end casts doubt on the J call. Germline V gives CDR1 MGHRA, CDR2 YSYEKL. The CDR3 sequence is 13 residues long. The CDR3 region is CASSLDSPYEQYF. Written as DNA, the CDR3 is TGCGCCAGCAGCTTGGACAGTCCCTACGAGCAGTACTTC.

The CDR3 loop is CASSYGTGAEIYEQYF. CDR3 DNA: TGCGCCAGCAGCTACGGGACAGGGGCCGAAATCTACGAGCAGTACTTC. The V call is TRBV4-1, the J call TRBJ2-7, with 10 bases matching TRBD1. Germline CDR1 reads MGHRA; CDR2 reads YSYEKL. After removal of 5 bases from V and 3 bases from J, the junction contained 10 bases not matched to a gene. The CDR3 extends over 16 amino acids.

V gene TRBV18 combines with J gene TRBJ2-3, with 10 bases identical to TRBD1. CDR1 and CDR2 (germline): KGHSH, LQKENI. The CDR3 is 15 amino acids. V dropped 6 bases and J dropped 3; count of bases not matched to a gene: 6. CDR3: CASSWDRGKTDTQYF. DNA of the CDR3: TGTGCCAGCTCCTGGGACAGGGGAAAGACAGATACGCAGTATTTT.

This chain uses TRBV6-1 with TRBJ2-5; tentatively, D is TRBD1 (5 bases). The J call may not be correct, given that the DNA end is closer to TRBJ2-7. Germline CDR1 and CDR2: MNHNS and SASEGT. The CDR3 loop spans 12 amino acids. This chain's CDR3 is CASSEAGPEQYF. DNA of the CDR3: TGTGCCAGCAGTGAAGCGGGGCCCGAGCAGTACTTC.

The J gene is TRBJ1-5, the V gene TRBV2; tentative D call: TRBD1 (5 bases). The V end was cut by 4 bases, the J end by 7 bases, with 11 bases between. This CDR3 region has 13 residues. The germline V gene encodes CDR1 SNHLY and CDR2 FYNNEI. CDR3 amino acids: CASSGEGAQPQHF. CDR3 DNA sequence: TGTGCCAGCAGTGGGGAAGGGGCACAGCCCCAGCATTTT. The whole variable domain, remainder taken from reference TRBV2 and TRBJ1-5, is EPEVTQTPSHQVTQMGQEVILRCVPISNHLYFYWYRQILGQKVEFLVSFYNNEISEKSEIFDDQFSVERPDGSNFTLKIRSTKLEDSAMYFCASSGEGAQPQHFGDGTRLSIL.

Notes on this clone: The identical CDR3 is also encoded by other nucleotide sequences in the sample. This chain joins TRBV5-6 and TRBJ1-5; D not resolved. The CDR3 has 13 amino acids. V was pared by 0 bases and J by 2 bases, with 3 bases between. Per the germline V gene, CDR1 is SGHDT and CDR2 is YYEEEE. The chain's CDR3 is CASSLAGNQPQHF. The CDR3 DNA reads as TGTGCCAGCAGCTTGGCCGGCAATCAGCCCCAGCATTTT.

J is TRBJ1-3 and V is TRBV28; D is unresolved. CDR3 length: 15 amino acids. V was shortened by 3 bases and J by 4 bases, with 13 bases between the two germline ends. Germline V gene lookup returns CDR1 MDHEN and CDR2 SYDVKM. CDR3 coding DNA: TGTGCCAGCAGTTTGACACAATACTGGGGAAACACCATATATTTT. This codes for CASSLTQYWGNTIYF.

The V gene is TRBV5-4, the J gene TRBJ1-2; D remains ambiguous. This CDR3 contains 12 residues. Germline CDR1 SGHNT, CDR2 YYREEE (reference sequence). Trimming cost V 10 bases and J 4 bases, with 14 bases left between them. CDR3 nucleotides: TGTGCCGTGACCGGACTTGCCTATGGCTACACCTTC. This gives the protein CAVTGLAYGYTF. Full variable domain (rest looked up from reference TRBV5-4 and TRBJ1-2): ETGVTQSPTHLIKTRGQQVTLRCSSQSGHNTVSWYQQALGQGPQFIFQYYREEENGRGNFPPRFSGLQFPNYSSELNVNALELDDSALYLCAVTGLAYGYTFGSGTRLTVV.

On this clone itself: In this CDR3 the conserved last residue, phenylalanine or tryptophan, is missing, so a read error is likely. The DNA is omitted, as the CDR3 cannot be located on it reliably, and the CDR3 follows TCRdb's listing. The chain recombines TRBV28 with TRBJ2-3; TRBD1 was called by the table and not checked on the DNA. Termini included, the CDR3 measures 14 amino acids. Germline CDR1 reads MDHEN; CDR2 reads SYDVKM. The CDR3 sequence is CASSSLDITNHAVV.